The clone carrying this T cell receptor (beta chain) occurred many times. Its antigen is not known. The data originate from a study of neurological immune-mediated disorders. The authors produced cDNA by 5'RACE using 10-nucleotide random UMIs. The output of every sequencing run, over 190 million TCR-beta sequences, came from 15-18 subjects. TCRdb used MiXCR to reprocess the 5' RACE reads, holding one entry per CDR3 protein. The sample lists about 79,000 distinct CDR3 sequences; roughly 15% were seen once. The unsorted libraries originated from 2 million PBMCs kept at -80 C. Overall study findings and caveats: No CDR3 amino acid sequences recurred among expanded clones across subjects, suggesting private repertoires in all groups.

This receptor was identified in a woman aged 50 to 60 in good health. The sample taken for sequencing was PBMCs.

The CDR3 sequence is CASANRGSNQPQHF. The CDR3 bases are TGTGCCAGCGCCAACAGGGGGAGCAATCAGCCCCAGCATTTT. V gene TRBV28 combines with J gene TRBJ1-5; 8 bases are a match to TRBD1. The CDR3 spans 14 residues. With V trimmed by 8 bases and J by 1 base, 4 bases remained unmatched. CDR1 is MDHEN, CDR2 SYDVKM, per germline.